These 22 T cell receptor beta chains were sequenced from one sample in a study of T cell repertoires in cytomegalovirus infection. From the reads, TCRdb called clonotypes with MiXCR, one entry per CDR3 protein. The sample records around 450,000 distinct CDR3 sequences, 11% being singletons. The specimen was PBMCs. These receptors were taken from a human donor in good health (CMV status not recorded). Some clones in this sample may be carry-over from other donors' samples.

This clonotype was observed at least ten times. This chain connects TRBV7-2 to TRBJ2-1; TRBD2 might be the D (5 bases). Germline assignment: CDR1 SGHTA and CDR2 FQGNSA. The CDR3 runs 15 residues. V was pared by 3 bases and J by 2 bases, with 11 bases between. The CDR3, as DNA: TGTGCCAGCAGCTTCAGAGGGAACGCCTACAATGAGCAGTTCTTC. Translating gives CASSFRGNAYNEQFF.

CDR3 sequence (DNA): TGTGCCAGCTCACCGGGGCAGGGTGAAGATACGCAGTATTTT. Translated, it gives CASSPGQGEDTQYF. The chain combines TRBV18 with TRBJ2-3; D is possibly TRBD1 (5 bases). Trimming removed 3 bases from V and 5 bases from J, with 12 bases in between. The V gene's germline CDR1 is KGHSH and CDR2 LQKENI. The CDR3 runs to 14 residues.

At least ten counts were recorded for this clonotype. This chain joins TRBV20-1 and TRBJ2-2; D uncertain. The CDR3 runs to 16 residues. Trimming removed 0 bases at V and 0 bases at J, with 11 bases between. In germline, CDR1 is DFQATT, CDR2 SNEGSKA (reference sequence). The CDR3 bases are TGCAGTGCTAGAGATCCGGAGACCTCGAACACCGGGGAGCTGTTTTTT. This gives the protein CSARDPETSNTGELFF.

To note about this clonotype: A much larger clonotype is one base distant, so this may be a read error. The CDR3 spells CASSPRRQGGGCTF. The CDR3 region has the DNA TGTGCCAGCAGTCCTCGTCGACAGGGCGGGGGCTGCACCTTC. The rearrangement uses TRBV6-6 and TRBJ1-2, with 7 bases aligning to TRBD1. Germline assignment: CDR1 MNHNY and CDR2 SVGAGI (reference sequence). CDR3 length equals 14 residues.

This clonotype was seen repeatedly, ten times or more. The V gene is TRBV7-2, the J gene TRBJ1-2, with 7 bases aligning to TRBD1. Trimming removed 6 bases from V and 7 bases from J; junction bases left unmatched: 11. This CDR3 is 14 amino acids long. CDR1 is SGHTA, CDR2 FQGNSA, per germline. The CDR3 DNA follows: TGTGCCAGCAGGCCGCCAGGGGGAAGGGGTGGCTACACCTTC. It codes for CASRPPGGRGGYTF.

This chain joins TRBV30 and TRBJ1-3; D call uncertain. Trimming took 2 bases from V and 0 from J, leaving 11 bases between them. The V gene's germline CDR1 is GTSNPN and CDR2 SVGIG (reference sequence). The CDR3 extends over 15 amino acids. The CDR3 DNA reads as TGTGCCTGGAGTCATCCGACCTACTCTGGAAACACCATATATTTT. It is translated as CAWSHPTYSGNTIYF.

This clonotype came up a few times. V usage is TRBV19 and J usage is TRBJ1-1; the D is unclear. Germline assignment: CDR1 LNHDA and CDR2 SQIVND (reference sequence). Trimming stripped 10 bases from V and 1 base from J, with 7 bases between. The CDR3 totals 11 residues. The CDR3 region has the DNA TGTGCCACTACAGAGAACACTGAAGCTTTCTTT. This codes for CATTENTEAFF.

This clonotype was recorded at least ten times. The chain couples TRBV7-2 to TRBJ1-5; 8 bases are shared with TRBD1. With 1 base clipped from V and 5 bases from J, the junction kept 7 bases outside the gene matches. The CDR3 contains 16 residues. The germline V gene encodes CDR1 SGHTA and CDR2 FQGNSA. The CDR3 region has the DNA TGTGCCAGCAGCTTAGGGGCAGGGGGCGTGGATCAGCCCCAGCATTTT. Residues: CASSLGAGGVDQPQHF.

This clonotype appeared many times. The genes are TRBV7-2 and TRBJ1-1, with 7 bases lining up with TRBD1. Per germline, CDR1 SGHTA and CDR2 FQGNSA. The junction had 4 bases not matched to a gene; V was cut back by 1 base and J by 5 bases. The CDR3 is made up of 14 amino acids. CDR3 loop: CASSLVTGKTEAFF. The CDR3 DNA is TGTGCCAGCAGCTTAGTGACAGGGAAAACTGAAGCTTTCTTT.

The chain joins TRBV10-3 to TRBJ2-1; 12 bases map to TRBD2. The CDR3 sequence is 15 residues long. The V gene end was trimmed by 6 bases and the J gene end by 6 bases; junction bases not matched to a gene: 6. Germline V gives CDR1 ENHRY, CDR2 SYGVKD. CDR3 in amino acids: CAIRSTSGSANEQFF. The CDR3 DNA reads as TGTGCCATCAGGTCGACTAGCGGGAGCGCCAATGAGCAGTTCTTC.

In this sample, this clonotype turned up many times. The V and J genes are TRBV4-1 and TRBJ1-5, with D perhaps matching TRBD1 (5 bases). CDR1 is MGHRA, CDR2 YSYEKL, per germline. The CDR3 is made up of 14 amino acids. Trimming left V 4 bases short and J 6 bases short, with 13 bases between. Here the CDR3 reads CASSPIRTLQPQHF. In DNA, the CDR3 is TGCGCCAGCAGCCCCATAAGGACACTTCAGCCCCAGCATTTT.

This rearrangement joins TRBV28 to TRBJ2-7, with a possible D match to TRBD1 (6 bases). Per germline, CDR1 MDHEN and CDR2 SYDVKM. The CDR3 contains 15 residues. Trimming pared 2 bases from V and 0 bases from J, leaving 11 bases between. The chain's CDR3 is CASSLHSTGSYEQYF. The CDR3 DNA is TGTGCCAGCAGTTTACACTCGACAGGCTCCTACGAGCAGTACTTC.

This clonotype was observed at least ten times. The chain recombines TRBV7-8 with TRBJ1-5, with D tentatively TRBD1 (6 bases). In germline, CDR1 is SGHVS, CDR2 FQNEAQ. The CDR3 runs 17 residues. V was pared by 6 bases and J by 1 base, with 19 bases between. The CDR3 DNA sequence: TGTGCCAGCAGTCCCTGGGGGGACACTCGGAGCAATCAGCCCCAGCATTTT. Protein product: CASSPWGDTRSNQPQHF.

There are a few counts of this clonotype. The CDR3 coding sequence is TGTGCCAGCAGTCTGGACAGGTTGAGCGAGCAGTACTTC. It codes for CASSLDRLSEQYF. This chain uses TRBV12-3 or TRBV12-4 with TRBJ2-7; 7 nucleotides match TRBD1. J lost 6 bases, V lost 5 bases, and 7 bases had no gene match. The CDR3 length is 13 residues.

This clonotype appeared a few times. The rearrangement links TRBV18 to TRBJ2-7; 11 positions match TRBD1. The CDR3 is made up of 14 amino acids. Germline V gives CDR1 KGHSH, CDR2 LQKENI. With V trimmed by 3 bases and J by 5 bases, 3 bases remained unmatched. The CDR3 DNA is TGTGCCAGCTCACCCGGACAGGGGGCGGACGAGCAGTACTTC. This encodes CASSPGQGADEQYF.

Ten or more counts support this clonotype. This sequence joins TRBV6-5 and TRBJ2-7; TRBD2 is a possible D gene (6 bases). Germline V gene sequence: CDR1 MNHEY, CDR2 SVGAGI. This CDR3 is 12 amino acids long. With 6 bases removed from V and 6 bases from J, the gap between germline ends came to 12 bases. For the CDR3, the DNA is TGTGCCAGCAGGGCCTGGCGGGGCGAGCAGTACTTC. Protein: CASRAWRGEQYF.

This clonotype was seen at least ten times. The CDR3 spells CASSYEPSSHPGKETQYF. In DNA, the CDR3 is TGTGCCAGCAGTTACGAGCCTAGCTCCCACCCGGGCAAAGAGACCCAGTACTTC. V and J are TRBV6-5 and TRBJ2-5; D might be TRBD2 (5 bases). Germline V CDR1 and CDR2: MNHEY, SVGAGI. Trimming shortened V by 2 bases and J by 3 bases, and 22 bases separated the two germline ends. There are 18 residues in the CDR3.

This clonotype came up many times. The chain joins TRBV28 to TRBJ2-1; D is possibly TRBD1 (5 bases). The length of the CDR3 is 17 residues. The V gene lost 6 bases and the J gene lost 0 bases, with 18 bases spanning the gap. Germline V gene sequence: CDR1 MDHEN, CDR2 SYDVKM. The CDR3 is CASSPPYRHSSYNEQFF. For the CDR3, the DNA is TGTGCCAGCAGCCCCCCTTACAGGCACTCCTCCTACAATGAGCAGTTCTTC.

This chain connects TRBV2 to TRBJ1-5, with D possibly being TRBD1 (6 bases). This CDR3 has 15 amino acids. CDR1 SNHLY and CDR2 FYNNEI come from the germline V gene. The V end was cut by 6 bases, the J end by 2 bases, with 14 bases between. In DNA, the CDR3 is TGTGCCAGCAGGGAACAGGGTTTGGGCAATCAGCCCCAGCATTTT. As protein: CASREQGLGNQPQHF.

The rearrangement uses TRBV19 and TRBJ2-2; unclear D gene. Looked up from germline, CDR1 is LNHDA and CDR2 is SQIVND (reference sequence). CDR3 length: 16 amino acids. The V gene lost 3 bases and the J gene lost 0 bases, with 11 bases spanning the gap. This CDR3 reads CASSIRLTANTGELFF. DNA of the CDR3: TGTGCCAGTAGTATCCGACTGACCGCGAACACCGGGGAGCTGTTTTTT. The full variable domain, with the rest looked up from reference TRBV19 and TRBJ2-2, is DGGITQSPKYLFRKEGQNVTLSCEQNLNHDAMYWYRQDPGQGLRLIYYSQIVNDFQKGDIAEGYSVSREKKESFPLTVTSAQKNPTAFYLCASSIRLTANTGELFFGEGSRLTVL.

The sample holds many counts of this clonotype. As DNA, the CDR3 is TGTGCCTGGAGGGACAAGACTAGGTCCCCAGATACGCAGTATTTT. The encoded protein is CAWRDKTRSPDTQYF. This chain connects TRBV30 to TRBJ2-3; perhaps TRBD2 as D (6 bases). The CDR3 runs 15 residues. CDR1 is GTSNPN and CDR2 is SVGIG in the germline V gene (reference sequence). Trimming pared 3 bases from V and 4 bases from J, leaving 17 bases between.

This clonotype showed up many times. The chain combines TRBV19 with TRBJ1-5, with a tentative D call TRBD1 (5 bases). Germline values: CDR1 LNHDA, CDR2 SQIVND (reference sequence). The ends were cut back, 7 bases at V and 6 bases at J, with 19 bases in the middle. The CDR3 length is 15 residues. CDR3 sequence reads: CASMDLEGLVQPQHF. The CDR3 nucleotides read TGTGCCAGTATGGATTTGGAGGGGCTAGTTCAGCCCCAGCATTTT.